The 5 T cell receptor beta chains reported below all come from one sample, sequenced in a study of blood T cell repertoires in COVID-19. Only in-frame clones appear in the TCRdb table, and some are missing; sequencing was by immunoSEQ multiplex PCR. The data contain roughly 3,600 clones, over 85% of them singletons. Sequencing input: peripheral blood. Every receptor here comes from a woman aged 70-85 years with active COVID-19.

The rearrangement links TRBV21-1 to TRBJ2-3; the D call of TRBD2 is as the table states it, not checked on the DNA. TRBV21-1 is annotated as a pseudogene. This CDR3 is 20 amino acids long. The CDR3 spells CASSKEEVARKVLTTDTQYF. The CDR3, as DNA: TGTGCCAGCAGCAAAGAAGAGGTTGCGAGGAAGGTCCTTACCACAGATACGCAGTATTTT.

The chain carries TRBV11-3 and TRBJ2-5; D gene uncertain. The CDR3 sequence is 14 residues long. Trimming stripped 5 bases from V and 1 base from J, with 11 bases between. Germline V gene lookup returns CDR1 SGHNT and CDR2 YENEEA. CDR3 DNA: TGTGCCAGCAGCCTCGGGTCTATCCAAGAGACCCAGTACTTC. This gives the protein CASSLGSIQETQYF.

The V and J genes are TRBV6-5 and TRBJ1-1, with D unclear. The CDR3 loop spans 13 amino acids. V lost 7 bases and J 6 bases, leaving 15 bases between the germline ends. Germline V lookup: CDR1 MNHEY, CDR2 SVGAGI. CDR3 protein: CASIKRPEAEAFF. The CDR3 nucleotides read TGTGCCAGCATCAAACGACCCGAGGCTGAAGCTTTCTTT.

This sequence joins TRBV2 and TRBJ2-3; 8 bases match TRBD2. This CDR3 spans 14 amino acids. Germline V gene data show CDR1 as SNHLY and CDR2 as FYNNEI. V was pared by 3 bases and J by 6 bases, with 5 bases of the junction left unmatched. The CDR3 loop is CASSDGGAFDTQYF. In DNA, the CDR3 is TGTGCCAGCAGTGACGGGGGGGCATTTGATACGCAGTATTTT.

This chain joins TRBV9 and TRBJ1-4; 8 bases are a match to TRBD1. Germline assignment: CDR1 SGDLS and CDR2 YYNGEE. The junction had 2 bases not matched to a gene; V was cut back by 0 bases and J by 7 bases. This CDR3 is 14 amino acids long. The CDR3 spells CASSVAQGGEKLFF. The CDR3 coding sequence is TGTGCCAGCAGCGTAGCACAGGGGGGTGAAAAACTGTTTTTT.